This is a list of T cell receptor beta chains from one sample in a study of CD8 T cells in Susac syndrome. TCRdb itself ran the immunoSEQ multiplex PCR reads through MiXCR, one entry per CDR3 protein. The sample consists of 120,000 to 150,000 distinct CDR3 sequences, approximately 93% of them appearing once. Sequencing was done on a sample of CD4+ T cells from PBMCs. The receptors were gathered from a human donor in good health. CDR3s leave out the opening cysteine and the closing phenylalanine or tryptophan. Only some rows state a clone size, as once, few, many or a class for expanded clones.

clone_size v_call cdr3_aa
. TRBV28 ASSLYGRGDYEQY
. TRBV11-1 ASSRHGLAGVFWTQETQY
. TRBV5-4 ASSLSAGGEQY
. TRBV10-2 ASSEYHQYEQY
. TRBV5-1 ASSPLGTHYEQY
. TRBV29-1 SVEKTGFGEQY
. TRBV2 ASRDGGNTIY
. TRBV12-3/TRBV12-4 ASSLASRKDEQF
. TRBV19 ATSRGSGPTDTQY
once TRBV7-9 ASSLLGARTGELF
. TRBV12-3/TRBV12-4 ASSLSGRAGELF
. TRBV7-9 ATNRETQY
. TRBV14 ASSQEQGAKVSYNEQF
. TRBV2 ASSGERGQYEQY
. TRBV7-9 ASSGSGAF
. TRBV30 AWSRGGTEAF